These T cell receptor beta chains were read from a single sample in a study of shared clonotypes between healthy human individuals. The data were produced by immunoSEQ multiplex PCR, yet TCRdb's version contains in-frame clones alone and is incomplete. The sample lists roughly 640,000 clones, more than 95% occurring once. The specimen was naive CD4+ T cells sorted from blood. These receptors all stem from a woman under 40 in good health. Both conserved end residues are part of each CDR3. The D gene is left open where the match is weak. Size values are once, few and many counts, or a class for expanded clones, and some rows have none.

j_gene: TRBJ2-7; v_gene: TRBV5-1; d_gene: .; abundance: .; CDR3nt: TGCGCCAGCAGCCTGGGCGGCCTCCCGGGGTACGAGCAGTACTTC; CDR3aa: CASSLGGLPGYEQYF
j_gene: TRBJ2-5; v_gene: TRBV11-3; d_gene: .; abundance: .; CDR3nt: TGTGCCAGCAGCCCGGGACACGAAGAGACCCAGTACTTC; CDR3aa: CASSPGHEETQYF
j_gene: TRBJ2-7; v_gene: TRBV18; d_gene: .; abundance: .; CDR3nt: TGTGCCAGCTCCCCCTTCGGAGGGGTCGACACCTACGAGCAGTACTTC; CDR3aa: CASSPFGGVDTYEQYF
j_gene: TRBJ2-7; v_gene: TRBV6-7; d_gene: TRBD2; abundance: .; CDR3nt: TGTGCCAGCAGTAGGACTAGCGGGGAACCCTACGAGCAGTACTTC; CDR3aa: CASSRTSGEPYEQYF
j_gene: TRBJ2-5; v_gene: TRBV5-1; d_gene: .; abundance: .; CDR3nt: TGCGCCAGCAGCCGGGACCTCCCGGCAGAGACCCAGTACTTC; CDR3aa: CASSRDLPAETQYF
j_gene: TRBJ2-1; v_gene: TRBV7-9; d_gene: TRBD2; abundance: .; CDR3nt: TGTGCCAGCAGCCCCAGACTAGCGGCCTACAATGAGCAGTTCTTC; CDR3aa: CASSPRLAAYNEQFF
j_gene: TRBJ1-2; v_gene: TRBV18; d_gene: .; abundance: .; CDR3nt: TGTGCCAGCTCACCAGGCCAGGGGAATGGCTACACCTTC; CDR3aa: CASSPGQGNGYTF
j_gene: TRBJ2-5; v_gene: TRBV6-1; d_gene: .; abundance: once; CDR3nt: TGTGCCAGCAGAAGAGACATCGCGAAACAGACCCAGTACTTC; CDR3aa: CASRRDIAKQTQYF
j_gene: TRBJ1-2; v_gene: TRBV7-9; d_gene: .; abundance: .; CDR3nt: TGTGCCAGCAGCCCCCGGGGCGACGGCTACACCTTC; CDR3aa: CASSPRGDGYTF
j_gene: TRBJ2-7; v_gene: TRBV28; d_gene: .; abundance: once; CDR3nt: TGTGCCAGCAGTTTTTTCGGTAAGGACGAGCAGTACTTC; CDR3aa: CASSFFGKDEQYF
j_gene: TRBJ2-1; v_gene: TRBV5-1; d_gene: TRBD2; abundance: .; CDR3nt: TGCGCCAGCAGCCCTGCCCCCGTGGCGGGAGGGTACAATGAGCAGTTCTTC; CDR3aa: CASSPAPVAGGYNEQFF
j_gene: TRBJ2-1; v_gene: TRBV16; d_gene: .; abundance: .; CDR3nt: TGTGCCAGCAGCCCCGGACTGGACAATGAGCAGTTCTTC; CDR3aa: CASSPGLDNEQFF
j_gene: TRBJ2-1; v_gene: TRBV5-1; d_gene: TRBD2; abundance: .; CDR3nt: TGCGCCAGCAGCTCTTCTATCACTAGCGGGAGTGGCAATGAGCAGTTCTTC; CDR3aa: CASSSSITSGSGNEQFF
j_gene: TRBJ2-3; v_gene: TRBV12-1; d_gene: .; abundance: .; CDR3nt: TGTGCCAGCAGAGTTCTCTCGGATAGCTGCGAGACAGATACGCAGTATTTT; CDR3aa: CASRVLSDSCETDTQYF
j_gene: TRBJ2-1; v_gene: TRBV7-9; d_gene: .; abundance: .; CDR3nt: TGTGCCAGCAGCTTAGCCCTTCAGGGGAGCGATGAGCAGTTCTTC; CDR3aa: CASSLALQGSDEQFF
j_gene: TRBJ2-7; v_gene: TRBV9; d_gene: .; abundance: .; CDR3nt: TGTGCCAGCAGCGTAGAAGGAGGAGTGGGTGGGATGGCCTACGAGCAGTACTTC; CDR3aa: CASSVEGGVGGMAYEQYF
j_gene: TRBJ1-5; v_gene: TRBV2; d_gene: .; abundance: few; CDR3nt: TGTGCCAGCAGTGGGGACCGTAGCAATCAGCCCCAGCATTTT; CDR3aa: CASSGDRSNQPQHF
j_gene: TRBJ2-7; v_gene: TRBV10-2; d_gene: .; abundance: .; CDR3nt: TGCGCCAGCAGTGAGTGGCAGAACTACGAGCAGTACTTC; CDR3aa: CASSEWQNYEQYF
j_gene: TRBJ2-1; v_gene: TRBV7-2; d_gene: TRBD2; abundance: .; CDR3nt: TGTGCCAGCAGCTTCGTGACTAGCGGGGCCTACAATGAGCAGTTCTTC; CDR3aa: CASSFVTSGAYNEQFF
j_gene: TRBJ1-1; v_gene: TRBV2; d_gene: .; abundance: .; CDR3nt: TGTGCCAGCATGCGGGCGGGAAACACTGAAGCTTTCTTT; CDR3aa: CASMRAGNTEAFF
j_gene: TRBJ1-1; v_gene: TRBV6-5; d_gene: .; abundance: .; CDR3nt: TGTGCCAGCAGTTACTCACGGAGGGAGATCAAGGGAGCTTTCTTT; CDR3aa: CASSYSRREIKGAFF
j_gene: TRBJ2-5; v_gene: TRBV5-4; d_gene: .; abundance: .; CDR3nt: TGTGCCAGCAGCACGGAAAGGGAAGAGACCCAGTACTTC; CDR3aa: CASSTEREETQYF
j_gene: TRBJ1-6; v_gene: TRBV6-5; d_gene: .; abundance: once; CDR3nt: TGTGCCAGCAGTTACTCTAATTCACCCCTCCACTTT; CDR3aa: CASSYSNSPLHF
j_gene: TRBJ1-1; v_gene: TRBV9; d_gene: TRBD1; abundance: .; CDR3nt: TGTGCCAGCAGCGCCAGACAGGGAGGGACTGAAGCTTTCTTT; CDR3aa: CASSARQGGTEAFF
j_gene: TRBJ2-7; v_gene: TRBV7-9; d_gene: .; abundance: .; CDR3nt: TGTGCCAGCAGCTTAGTCGGGTACGAGCAGTACTTC; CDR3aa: CASSLVGYEQYF
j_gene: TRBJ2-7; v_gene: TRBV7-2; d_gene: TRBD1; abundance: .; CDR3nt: TGTGCCAGTGGACAGGGAACCTACGAGCAGTACTTC; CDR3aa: CASGQGTYEQYF
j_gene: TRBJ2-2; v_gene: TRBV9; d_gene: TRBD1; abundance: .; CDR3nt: TGTGCCAGCAGCAACGGACAGGGCGACACCGGGGAGCTGTTTTTT; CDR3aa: CASSNGQGDTGELFF
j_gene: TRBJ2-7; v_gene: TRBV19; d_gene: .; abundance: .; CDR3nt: TGTGCCAGTAGTATAAAGGGCTACGAGCAGTACTTC; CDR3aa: CASSIKGYEQYF
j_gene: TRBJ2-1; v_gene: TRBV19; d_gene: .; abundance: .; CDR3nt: TGTGCCAGTAGTATTTGGGTAGCACCAGACTCCTACAATGAGCAGTTCTTC; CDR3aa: CASSIWVAPDSYNEQFF
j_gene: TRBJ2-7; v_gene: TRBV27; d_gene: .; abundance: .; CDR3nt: TGTGCCAGCAGTCTTAAACGTCCGGGGCAGAACTACGAGCAGTACTTC; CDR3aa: CASSLKRPGQNYEQYF
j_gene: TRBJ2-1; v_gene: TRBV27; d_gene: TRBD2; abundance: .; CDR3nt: TGTGCCAGCAGTTTAACACTAGCGGGATACAATGAGCAGTTCTTC; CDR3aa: CASSLTLAGYNEQFF
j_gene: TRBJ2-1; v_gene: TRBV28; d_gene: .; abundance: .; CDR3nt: TGTGCCAGCAGTTTCAACAGGGTAGGCAATGAGCAGTTCTTC; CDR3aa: CASSFNRVGNEQFF
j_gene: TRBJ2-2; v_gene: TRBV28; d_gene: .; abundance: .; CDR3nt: TGTGCCAGCAGTTTACAAGGAACCAGGAACACCGGGGAGCTGTTTTTT; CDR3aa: CASSLQGTRNTGELFF
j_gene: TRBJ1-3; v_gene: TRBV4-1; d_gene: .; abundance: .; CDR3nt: TGCGCCAGCAGCCAAACCAAAAACTCTGGAAACACCATATATTTT; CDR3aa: CASSQTKNSGNTIYF
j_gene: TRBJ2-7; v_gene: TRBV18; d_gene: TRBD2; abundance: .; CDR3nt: TGTGCCAGCTCACCCCGGACTAGCGGGGAGCAGTACTTC; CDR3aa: CASSPRTSGEQYF
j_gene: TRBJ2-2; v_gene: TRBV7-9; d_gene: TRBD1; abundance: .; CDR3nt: TGTGCCAGCAGGCTAGGGACAGGGGTAGTCGCCGGGGAGCTGTTTTTT; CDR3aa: CASRLGTGVVAGELFF
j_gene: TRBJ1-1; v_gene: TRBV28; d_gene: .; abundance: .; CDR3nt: TGTGCCAGCAGTTTCGAGGGAGAAGCTTTCTTT; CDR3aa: CASSFEGEAFF
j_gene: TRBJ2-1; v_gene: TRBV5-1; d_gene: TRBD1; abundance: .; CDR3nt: TGCGCCAGCAGGCGAACAGGGGAGACTTACAATGAGCAGTTCTTC; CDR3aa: CASRRTGETYNEQFF
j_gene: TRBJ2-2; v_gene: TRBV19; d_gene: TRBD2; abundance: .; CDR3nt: TGTGCCAGTAGTACGCTACGGACTAGCCTGGGGTACGGGGAGCTGTTTTTT; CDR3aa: CASSTLRTSLGYGELFF
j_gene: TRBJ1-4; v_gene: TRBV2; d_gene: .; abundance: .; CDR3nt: TGTGCCAGCAGTGTTGGCAGTGAAAAACTGTTTTTT; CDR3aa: CASSVGSEKLFF
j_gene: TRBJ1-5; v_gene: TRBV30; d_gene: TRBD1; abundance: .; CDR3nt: TGTGCCTGGACCGGAGGAGGGACAGGGAATCAGCCCCAGCATTTT; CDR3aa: CAWTGGGTGNQPQHF
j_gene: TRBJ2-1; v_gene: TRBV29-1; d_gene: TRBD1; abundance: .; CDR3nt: TGCAGCCTTTGGACAGGGTACAATGAGCAGTTCTTC; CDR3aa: CSLWTGYNEQFF
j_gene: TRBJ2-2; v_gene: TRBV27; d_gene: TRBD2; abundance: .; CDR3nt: TGTGCCAGCAGTTTCGCCTATTTAAGCGGGAGGGTTACCGGGGAGCTGTTTTTT; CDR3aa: CASSFAYLSGRVTGELFF
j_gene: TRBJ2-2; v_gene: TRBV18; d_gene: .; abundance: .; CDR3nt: TGTGCCAGCTCACCTCAGGGTACCGGGGAGCTGTTTTTT; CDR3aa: CASSPQGTGELFF
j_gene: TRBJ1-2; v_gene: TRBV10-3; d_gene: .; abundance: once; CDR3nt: TGTGCCATCAGTGAGTCGAGTGAAGGTCCCTATGGCTACACCTTC; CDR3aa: CAISESSEGPYGYTF
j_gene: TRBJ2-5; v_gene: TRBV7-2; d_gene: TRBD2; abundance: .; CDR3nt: TGTGCCAGCAGCCTCAGCGGGGGGGAGACCCAGTACTTC; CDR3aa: CASSLSGGETQYF
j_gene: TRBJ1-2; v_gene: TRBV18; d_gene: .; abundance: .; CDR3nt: TGTGCCAGCTCATGGGCGGACCTTTCTTATGGCTACACCTTC; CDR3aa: CASSWADLSYGYTF
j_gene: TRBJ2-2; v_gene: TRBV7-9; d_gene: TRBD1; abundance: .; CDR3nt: TGTGCCAGCAGCTTTGGACAGGGTCACACCGGGGAGCTGTTTTTT; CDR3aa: CASSFGQGHTGELFF